Shown below are 25 T cell receptor beta chains from a single sample sequenced in a study of blood T cell repertoires in COVID-19. Method: immunoSEQ multiplex PCR; TCRdb's copy keeps in-frame clones and lacks some. Of 150,000 to 190,000 clones in the sample, roughly 85% are singletons; the top ten hold more than 6.5%. The source material was peripheral blood. The receptors shown here come from a woman aged 55 to 70 with COVID-19, enrolled during active disease.

The chain links TRBV30 to TRBJ1-1, with a possible D match to TRBD1 (5 bases). The germline gives CDR1 GTSNPN, CDR2 SVGIG (reference sequence). The CDR3 length is 13 residues. With 5 bases removed from V and 3 bases from J, the gap between germline ends came to 13 bases. CDR3 DNA sequence: TGTGCCTGGGGACTAGCGGGGGACACTGAAGCTTTCTTT. Protein sequence: CAWGLAGDTEAFF.

The chain is built from TRBV10-3 and TRBJ1-2, with D tentatively TRBD1 (5 bases). The length of the CDR3 is 14 residues. V shed 3 bases and J shed 4 bases, with 12 bases lying between them. CDR1 is ENHRY and CDR2 is SYGVKD in the germline V gene. CDR3 residues: CAISDSGYSYGYTF. The CDR3 region has the DNA TGTGCCATCAGTGATTCAGGGTATTCCTATGGCTACACCTTC.

The chain has TRBV3-1 (or the pseudogene TRBV3-2) and TRBJ2-1; the match to TRBD1 covers 9 bases. In germline, CDR1 is LGHDT, CDR2 YNNKEL (reference sequence). The CDR3 is 15 amino acids. Germline trimming cut 2 bases from V and 3 bases from J; bases unmatched to any gene: 2. This chain's CDR3 is CASSQNRGLYNEQFF. CDR3 coding DNA: TGTGCCAGCAGCCAAAACAGGGGGCTCTACAATGAGCAGTTCTTC.

The CDR3 is CASSLGGLADNEQFF. The DNA of the CDR3 is TGTGCCAGCAGCTTAGGAGGCCTAGCGGACAATGAGCAGTTCTTC. This rearrangement joins TRBV11-3 to TRBJ2-1; 7 bases agree with TRBD2. V was pared by 1 base and J by 5 bases, with 5 bases of the junction left unmatched. The CDR3 length is 15 residues. In germline, CDR1 is SGHNT, CDR2 YENEEA.

The sample holds one count of this clone. This chain joins TRBV5-4 and TRBJ2-2; D possibly corresponds to TRBD1 (5 bases). This CDR3 contains 15 residues. CDR1 SGHNT and CDR2 YYREEE come from the germline V gene (reference sequence). V was shortened by 0 bases and J by 6 bases, with 12 bases between the two germline ends. The CDR3 sequence: CASSLGQLYPGELFF. CDR3 DNA sequence: TGTGCCAGCAGCTTGGGACAGTTGTACCCCGGGGAGCTGTTTTTT.

V gene TRBV12-5 combines with J gene TRBJ2-3; D might be TRBD1 (5 bases). Germline CDR1 is LGHNT and CDR2 is FRNRAP. Trimming took off 2 bases at V and 2 bases at J, with 14 bases between the two ends. The CDR3 loop spans 16 amino acids. CDR3 in amino acids: CASGLILAGFTDTQYF. The CDR3 bases are TGTGCTAGTGGTTTGATCCTGGCAGGGTTCACAGATACGCAGTATTTT.

The V call is TRBV4-1, the J call TRBJ1-3; D is undetermined. Germline lookup yields CDR1 MGHRA and CDR2 YSYEKL. V lost 5 bases and J lost 0, with 8 bases in between. CDR3 size: 14 residues. CDR3 loop: CASSRLFSGNTIYF. The CDR3 nucleotides are TGCGCCAGCAGCAGACTATTCTCTGGAAACACCATATATTTT.

V is TRBV12-3 or TRBV12-4 and J is TRBJ1-1; 8 bases are shared with TRBD1. This CDR3 has 13 amino acids. The V and J ends lost 6 bases and 10 bases, in that order; junction bases with no gene match: 10. The CDR3 DNA follows: TGTGCCAGCAGCGACAGGGGAATCTCGAGAGCTTTCTTT. This sequence encodes CASSDRGISRAFF.

This chain links TRBV9 with TRBJ2-3; the match to TRBD1 covers 8 bases. Trimming removed 4 bases from V and 5 bases from J; junction bases left unmatched: 9. Germline V CDR1 and CDR2: SGDLS, YYNGEE. The CDR3 is 15 amino acids. This CDR3 reads CASSPRQGAIDTQYF. CDR3 nucleotide sequence: TGTGCCAGCAGCCCACGCCAGGGGGCTATAGATACGCAGTATTTT.

The V and J genes are TRBV29-1 and TRBJ2-1; a possible D gene is TRBD1 (6 bases). Germline V gene sequence: CDR1 SQVTM, CDR2 ANQGSEA. The CDR3 has 11 residues. V dropped 4 bases and J dropped 15 bases, with 16 bases sitting between them. The CDR3 region is CSVVNNREPFF. DNA of the CDR3: TGCAGCGTTGTTAATAACAGGGAACCGTTCTTC.

This clone showed up many times. The gene calls are TRBV4-1 and TRBJ1-4; the D gene is possibly TRBD1 (5 bases). The CDR3 is 16 residues long. Germline CDR1 and CDR2: MGHRA and YSYEKL. Trimming removed 0 bases from V and 4 bases from J, with 12 bases in between. CDR3 region: CASSQEEFRGNEKLFF. CDR3 nucleotide sequence: TGCGCCAGCAGCCAAGAGGAGTTTAGGGGTAATGAAAAACTGTTTTTT.

The V and J genes are TRBV7-2 and TRBJ1-5, with a possible D match to TRBD1 (6 bases). V shed 8 bases and J shed 0 bases, with 8 bases lying between them. This CDR3 region has 13 residues. CDR1 SGHTA and CDR2 FQGNSA come from the germline V gene. CDR3 in DNA: TGTGCCAGCGGACAGTATAGCAATCAGCCCCAGCATTTT. Translation: CASGQYSNQPQHF.

V is TRBV19 and J is TRBJ1-2; 8 bases map to TRBD1. Germline-derived CDR1 and CDR2 are LNHDA and SQIVND (reference sequence). The V and J ends lost 7 bases and 3 bases, in that order; junction bases with no gene match: 7. The CDR3 has 14 amino acids. CDR3 protein: CASIPRGRYYGYTF. The CDR3 DNA is TGTGCCAGTATCCCCAGGGGGCGGTACTATGGCTACACCTTC.

The chain recombines TRBV7-9 with TRBJ1-1; 7 positions agree with TRBD1. The ends lost 1 base at V and 8 bases at J; junction bases unmatched: 4. This CDR3 comprises 13 residues. Germline values: CDR1 SEHNR, CDR2 FQNEAQ (reference sequence). CDR3 region: CASSLGRGQEAFF. CDR3 DNA: TGTGCCAGCAGCTTAGGAAGGGGACAGGAAGCTTTCTTT.

The V gene is TRBV28, the J gene TRBJ1-2; 9 positions agree with TRBD1. Looked up from germline, CDR1 is MDHEN and CDR2 is SYDVKM. The CDR3 has 15 residues. The V segment lost 6 bases and the J segment 7 bases; nucleotides outside the gene matches: 12. CDR3 in amino acids: CASRIGGTGSPGYTF. CDR3 DNA: TGTGCCAGCAGAATTGGGGGGACAGGGTCCCCTGGCTACACCTTC.

The CDR3 sequence is CASSLEGQASNYGYTF. CDR3 DNA: TGTGCCAGCAGCTTGGAAGGACAGGCATCTAACTATGGCTACACCTTC. The chain has TRBV5-6 and TRBJ1-2; the match to TRBD1 covers 7 bases. The CDR3 totals 16 residues. The ends lost 0 bases at V and 0 bases at J; junction bases unmatched: 5. Germline V gives CDR1 SGHDT, CDR2 YYEEEE.

The CDR3 region is CASSRPPGYTF. The CDR3, as DNA: TGTGCCAGCAGCCGGCCCCCCGGCTACACCTTC. V and J are TRBV6-2 or TRBV6-3 and TRBJ1-2; D not resolved. There are 11 residues in the CDR3. CDR1 is MNHEY and CDR2 is SVGEGT in the germline V gene. Trimming cost V 6 bases and J 8 bases, with 10 bases left between them.

The rearrangement uses TRBV6-2 or TRBV6-3 and TRBJ1-1; the D gene is possibly TRBD1 (5 bases). Germline V gene sequence: CDR1 MNHEY, CDR2 SVGEGT. V was trimmed by 4 bases and J by 5 bases, leaving 17 bases between them. The CDR3 consists of 15 residues. The CDR3 DNA reads TGTGCCAGCAGTTTTTCCTGGGGCATACGAACTGAAGCTTTCTTT. Translating gives CASSFSWGIRTEAFF.

J is TRBJ2-1 and V is TRBV5-1; the D gene is possibly TRBD1 (5 bases). Trimming took off 7 bases at V and 8 bases at J, with 13 bases between the two ends. The germline CDR1 and CDR2 sequences are SGHRS and YFSETQ. CDR3 length: 12 residues. CDR3 protein: CASGLWGDEQFF. CDR3 DNA sequence: TGCGCCAGCGGTCTCTGGGGCGATGAGCAGTTCTTC.

The chain uses TRBV5-1 and TRBJ1-5; perhaps TRBD1 as D (5 bases). V shed 1 base and J shed 7 bases, with 12 bases lying between them. Germline assignment: CDR1 SGHRS and CDR2 YFSETQ. This CDR3 has 14 residues. As DNA, the CDR3 is TGCGCCAGCAGCTTGCCAGGGCTATCCCAGCCCCAGCATTTT. Translating gives CASSLPGLSQPQHF.

This chain joins TRBV7-8 and TRBJ1-1, with no clear D. There are 13 residues in the CDR3. V dropped 5 bases and J dropped 8 bases, with 15 bases sitting between them. Germline V lookup: CDR1 SGHVS, CDR2 FQNEAQ. For the CDR3, the DNA is TGTGCCAGCAGCCCCCAGCTGGTACTAGAAGCTTTCTTT. This codes for CASSPQLVLEAFF.

This rearrangement joins TRBV19 to TRBJ1-5; possible D gene TRBD1, 6 bases. Germline lookup yields CDR1 LNHDA and CDR2 SQIVND (reference sequence). This CDR3 contains 20 residues. V dropped 5 bases and J dropped 0 bases, with 26 bases sitting between them. CDR3 loop: CASSPRPGGPVGYSNQPQHF. The CDR3 bases are TGTGCCAGTAGTCCACGACCCGGGGGGCCGGTAGGGTATAGCAATCAGCCCCAGCATTTT.

The V call is TRBV29-1, the J call TRBJ2-7; 8 bases map to TRBD1. CDR3 size: 13 residues. V gave up 6 bases and J gave up 7 bases; unmatched junction bases: 11. From germline, CDR1 is SQVTM and CDR2 ANQGSEA. Written as DNA, the CDR3 is TGCAGCGTCCCCACGGACAGGGTACGGGAGCAGTACGTC. As protein: CSVPTDRVREQYV.

This chain uses TRBV4-1 with TRBJ1-5; 7 bases map to TRBD1. J was trimmed by 0 bases and V by 7 bases; bases with no gene match: 6. CDR1 is MGHRA, CDR2 YSYEKL, per germline. The CDR3 is made up of 15 amino acids. CDR3 bases: TGCGCCAGCAAGACGACAGGGAATAGCAATCAGCCCCAGCATTTT. Amino acids: CASKTTGNSNQPQHF.

The rearrangement links TRBV6-5 to TRBJ1-2, with D possibly being TRBD1 (6 bases). V lost 6 bases, J lost 7 bases, and 15 bases lay in between. The CDR3 contains 13 residues. Germline values: CDR1 MNHEY, CDR2 SVGAGI. CDR3 nucleotide sequence: TGTGCCAGCAGAACCGGGGGGGCACCTGGCTACACCTTC. Translating it yields CASRTGGAPGYTF.